This T cell receptor beta chain is drawn from a study of graft-versus-host responses after intestinal transplantation. This CDR3 comprises 15 residues. The junction had 1 base not matched to a gene; V was cut back by 0 bases and J by 1 base. Germline V gene lookup returns CDR1 SGHRS and CDR2 YFSETQ. Notes on this clone: Its specificity is not known.

TCRdb keeps only in-frame clones here, not all; method: immunoSEQ multiplex PCR. The sample carries under 100,000 clones, 94% recorded once. The chain links TRBV5-1 to TRBJ1-1; 9 bases are shared with TRBD1. The origin of this receptor is a human donor who was the organ donor for an intestinal transplant. The sample was unstimulated CD4+ T cells sorted from spleen or lymph node cells, taken before transplant. DNA of the CDR3: TGCGCCAGCAGCTTGGAGACAGGGGGGAACACTGAAGCTTTCTTT. Its translation is CASSLETGGNTEAFF.